This T cell receptor beta chain was sequenced during a study of blood T cell repertoires in COVID-19 (dated by TCRdb to 2019 to 2021). Regarding the study in general: Collaborator samples came from the United States, Italy and Spain and covered acute and convalescent phases of COVID-19. The prospective study material was composed of cDNA or gDNA derived from T cells, B-cell-depleted T cells, or PBMCs. The dataset comprised deeply sampled blood TCRbeta repertoires from subjects exposed to, actively infected with, or recovered from COVID-19. The repertoires were released in a freely available public database intended as a resource for research on the immune response to SARS-CoV-2. Samples came from the ongoing ImmuneRACE study (first 160 participants) plus 1,254 subjects from 6 global collaborators. The sample metadata nearly always contained a de-identified subject ID, COVID-19 status, age in years and sex. Where HLA class I and class II types were available, the types were taken from metadata supplied by the sample provider, not from assay-based typing. Results the study describes overall, beyond this receptor: How much clinical and demographic metadata was included differed by source and by participant, and the metadata was provided uncurated.

Collaborating institutions collected whole blood in K2EDTA tubes following their own protocols. Collaborator samples were shipped for TCRbeta analysis as frozen whole blood, isolated PBMCs, or DNA extracted from either sample type. TCRbeta CDR3 regions were amplified from genomic DNA using the immunoSEQ Assay, a bias-controlled multiplex PCR. As for how the authors treated the data: Nucleated cell counts per sample were estimated from amplification of reference gene primers within the assay. To quantify the absolute abundance of each unique TCRbeta CDR3 rearrangement, sequence reads were collapsed and filtered. For each sample, productive Simpson clonality was calculated by taking the square root of Simpson's diversity index across productive rearrangements. What TCRdb holds here is the immuneACCESS table cut down to in-frame rearrangements. Part of the clones is not present; checked against another copy, under half of the missing clones reflect an unresolved V gene, and the others are unexplained. V, J and clone size were drawn from that table, and D and trimming were deduced from the DNA. The sample includes about 35,000 clones, with around 85% observed a single time. Of the sample, 35% to 50% falls within the top ten clones.

Worth noting for this clone: Its antigen remains undetermined. No much larger clone exists at a distance of one base, and base qualities are not known.

The germline V gene specifies ENHRY as CDR1 and SYGVKD as CDR2. From cysteine to phenylalanine, the CDR3 is 13 amino acids long. Kept here is only the CDR3 DNA, which spans 39 bases and is read in frame from base 1. Cut back by 6 bases and 4 bases, the V and J ends lie 12 bases apart. The chain uses TRBV10-3 and TRBJ1-2, with an unclear D gene assignment. The TCR sequence derives from a man aged 55 to 69 with active or convalescent COVID-19. The sample comprised peripheral blood. The CDR3 reads as follows: CAISEGIFYGYTF. The base sequence is TGTGCCATCAGCGAGGGCATTTTCTATGGCTACACCTTC.